These 21 T cell receptor beta chains were all obtained from the same sample, sequenced in a study of metastatic and nonmetastatic thyroid tumors. All patients reached thyroid surgery having received no treatment beforehand. TCRdb used MiXCR to call clones anew from the PCR reads. Of 65,000 to 70,000 clones in the sample, 13% to 15% are singletons; the top ten hold approximately 7%. The sequencing input was blood. Receptor source: a male donor with papillary thyroid cancer or a benign thyroid nodule (not recorded which). Some clones in this sample may be carry-over from other donors' samples.

The chain carries TRBV20-1 and TRBJ1-1, with D unresolved. This CDR3 contains 12 residues. The germline V gene encodes CDR1 DFQATT and CDR2 SNEGSKA (reference sequence). Deletions cut 5 bases from V and 8 bases from J, with 15 bases between. Written as DNA, the CDR3 is TGCAGTGCTCAGGCACGCGGTAGGGAAGCTTTCTTT. This encodes CSAQARGREAFF.

Points on this clone: A much larger clone sits a single nucleotide away, making a read error possible. This chain connects TRBV2 to TRBJ2-6; TRBD1 matches at 9 bases. This CDR3 has 16 residues. Germline V gene sequence: CDR1 SNHLY, CDR2 FYNNEI. In nucleotides, the CDR3 is TGTGCCAGCAGCCGGGACAGGGACCCTGGGGCCAACTTCCTGACTTTC. This encodes CASSRDRDPGANFLTF.

This clone was observed at least ten times. J is TRBJ2-1 and V is TRBV19; 7 nucleotides align to TRBD2. CDR3 length: 16 residues. V dropped 3 bases and J dropped 0; count of bases not matched to a gene: 5. Germline V CDR1 and CDR2: LNHDA, SQIVND (reference sequence). The CDR3 bases are TGTGCCAGTAGTATCTATGGCGGGAGCTCCTACAATGAGCAGTTCTTC. It codes for CASSIYGGSSYNEQFF.

This clone was found a few times. The chain is built from TRBV3-1 and TRBJ2-2; D is perhaps TRBD1 or TRBD2 (6 bases each). CDR1 and CDR2 (germline): LGHDT, YNNKEL (reference sequence). Trimming stripped 0 bases from V and 5 bases from J, with 16 bases between. This CDR3 comprises 17 residues. In nucleotides, the CDR3 is TGTGCCAGCAGCCAAGATCGCAGACGGGGGCGGACCGGGGAGCTGTTTTTT. Translating gives CASSQDRRRGRTGELFF.

This clone was seen a few times. The genes are TRBV6-6 and TRBJ1-1, with no clear D. The germline V gene has CDR1 MNHNY and CDR2 SVGAGI (reference sequence). V was clipped by 4 bases and J by 3 bases, with 15 bases between them. The length of the CDR3 is 15 residues. This CDR3 is CASSSPTWIDTEAFF. The CDR3 DNA sequence: TGTGCCAGCAGTTCTCCGACATGGATTGACACTGAAGCTTTCTTT.

In its sample, this clone was seen many times. V is TRBV6-5 and J is TRBJ1-1; D not certain. The CDR3 covers 13 residues. Looked up from germline, CDR1 is MNHEY and CDR2 is SVGAGI. The V end was cut by 2 bases, the J end by 0 bases, with 4 bases between. CDR3 loop: CASSYQVNTEAFF. Here the CDR3 DNA reads TGTGCCAGCAGTTACCAGGTGAACACTGAAGCTTTCTTT.

The table lists this clone with many counts. The V and J genes are TRBV27 and TRBJ2-1; D not certain. Between the trimmed V and J ends, which lost 3 bases and 0 bases, there was a span of 15 bases. The CDR3 covers 17 residues. The germline gives CDR1 MNHEY, CDR2 SMNVEV (reference sequence). The CDR3 DNA sequence: TGTGCCAGCAGTTTCACCCCCGCATTAAGCTCCTACAATGAGCAGTTCTTC. This gives the protein CASSFTPALSSYNEQFF.

This clone was seen more than once but under ten times. An end of the junction differs from the germline gene, which may be a read error. V usage is TRBV24-1 and J usage is TRBJ2-3; D gene ambiguous. There are 15 residues in the CDR3. Germline V gives CDR1 KGHDR, CDR2 SFDVKD. The CDR3 reads CATSFWTPRSDTQYF. The DNA of the CDR3 is TGTGCCACCAGTTTCTGGACCCCCCGGTCAGATACTCAGTATTTT.

To note about this clone: One end of the junction varies from germline; a read error may be responsible. The rearrangement links TRBV27 to TRBJ1-1; a possible D gene is TRBD1 (5 bases). The CDR3 sequence is 15 residues long. Germline-derived CDR1 and CDR2 are MNHEY and SMNVEV (reference sequence). The CDR3, as DNA: TGTGCCAGCAGTTTAAGTCGGGAATGGGGCGCTGAAGCCTTCTTT. Encoded protein: CASSLSREWGAEAFF.

This clone was detected ten times or more. The chain is built from TRBV25-1 and TRBJ1-5; TRBD1 matches 9 bases. This CDR3 region has 16 residues. From germline, CDR1 is MGHDK and CDR2 SYGVNS. J was trimmed by 6 bases and V by 4 bases; bases with no gene match: 10. CDR3 loop: CASSGLGQGEGQPQHF. CDR3 coding DNA: TGTGCCAGCAGTGGGCTGGGACAGGGAGAGGGTCAGCCCCAGCATTTT.

This clone occurred many times. The CDR3 nucleotides read TGTGCCAGCAGTTTTGGGACAGGGGAAGAGCAGTACGTC. Translating it yields CASSFGTGEEQYV. This chain connects TRBV11-2 to TRBJ2-7; the match to TRBD1 covers 10 bases. The CDR3 consists of 13 residues. The germline CDR1 and CDR2 sequences are SGHAT and FQNNGV. The V and J ends lost 6 bases and 7 bases, in that order; junction bases with no gene match: 6.

This clone was counted ten times or more. This sequence joins TRBV5-4 and TRBJ2-7; D perhaps matches TRBD1 (6 bases). Trimming cost V 2 bases and J 2 bases, with 11 bases left between them. The CDR3 extends over 14 amino acids. Germline CDR1 SGHNT, CDR2 YYREEE (reference sequence). This CDR3 is CASSLGQRTYEQYF. In DNA form, the CDR3 reads TGTGCCAGCAGCTTAGGACAGCGCACCTACGAGCAGTACTTC.

In its sample, this clone was seen many times. Possible read error: a much larger clone is one base away. The chain uses TRBV27 and TRBJ1-1; D ambiguous. The CDR3 has 12 residues. CDR1 MNHEY and CDR2 SMNVEV come from the germline V gene (reference sequence). The CDR3 sequence: CASSKMNAEAFF. The CDR3 DNA is TGTGCCAGCAGTAAGATGAACGCTGAAGCTTTCTTT.

This clone turned up a few times. A read error is possible here, since a much larger clone lies one base away. The genes are TRBV5-5 and TRBJ1-1, with a tentative D call TRBD1 (5 bases). The CDR3 has 14 amino acids. CDR1 is SGHKS and CDR2 is YYEKEE in the germline V gene (reference sequence). Here the CDR3 DNA reads TGTGCCATCAGCTTCCTCGACAGGAACACTGAAGCTTTCTTT. Encoded protein: CAISFLDRNTEAFF.

This clone was counted a few times. Possible read error: a much larger clone is one base away. The chain uses TRBV9 and TRBJ2-1, with D unclear. The germline CDR1 and CDR2 sequences are SGDLS and YYNGEE. The CDR3 is 15 residues long. CDR3 in DNA: TGTGCCAGCACAGTTAGTGGCGCCTCCTGCAATGAGCAGTTCTTC. Protein: CASTVSGASCNEQFF.

This clone was picked up a small number of times. A read error may account for a junction end that differs from germline. This sequence joins TRBV27 and TRBJ1-2; D not resolved. CDR1 MNHEY and CDR2 SMNVEV come from the germline V gene (reference sequence). CDR3 length: 17 amino acids. CDR3 DNA: TGTGCCAGCAGTTTATCTTCCGGTCCTCGCGGTAGCTATGTCTACACCTTC. Protein sequence: CASSLSSGPRGSYVYTF.

The CDR3 coding sequence is TGTGCCAGCAGCCCCGATTCCCGGACGTCGGGACTAGCGCCCTACGAGCAGTACTTC. Amino acid sequence: CASSPDSRTSGLAPYEQYF. The rearrangement links TRBV5-6 to TRBJ2-7; 10 nucleotides line up with TRBD2. Germline CDR1 is SGHDT and CDR2 is YYEEEE. J lost 2 bases, V lost 4 bases, and 18 bases had no gene match. CDR3 length: 19 amino acids.

The sample holds a few counts of this clone. The chain is built from TRBV4-1 and TRBJ2-1; D is unresolved. Germline V gene lookup returns CDR1 MGHRA and CDR2 YSYEKL. V was cut by 3 bases and J by 0 bases, with 21 bases left in between. This CDR3 is built from 19 residues. The CDR3 DNA sequence: TGCGCCAGCAGCCACAAACTCACAGCCTCCGAAAGCTCCTACAATGAGCAGTTCTTC. This encodes CASSHKLTASESSYNEQFF.

This clone has a count of ten or more. The V and J genes are TRBV11-1 and TRBJ2-2; TRBD2 matches 9 bases. The junction had 10 bases not matched to a gene; V was cut back by 5 bases and J by 3 bases. Germline CDR1 is SGHAT and CDR2 is FQDESV (reference sequence). CDR3 length: 17 amino acids. CDR3 amino acids: CASSQSGVAGDTGELFF. CDR3 coding DNA: TGTGCCAGCAGCCAAAGCGGGGTAGCGGGAGACACCGGGGAGCTGTTTTTT.

This clone was observed at least ten times. V and J are TRBV11-2 and TRBJ1-1; 7 bases line up with TRBD1. CDR1 is SGHAT, CDR2 FQNNGV, per germline. Trimming cost V 0 bases and J 4 bases; bases outside gene matches: 8. There are 16 residues in the CDR3. This CDR3 is CASSLEVAGGGTEAFF. In DNA, the CDR3 is TGTGCCAGCAGCTTAGAGGTTGCAGGGGGTGGCACTGAAGCTTTCTTT.

This clone was seen many times. The chain joins TRBV2 to TRBJ2-3; 8 bases match TRBD1. Germline V gene sequence: CDR1 SNHLY, CDR2 FYNNEI. CDR3 length equals 15 residues. Unmatched junction bases numbered 4, after V lost 3 bases and J lost 2 bases. CDR3: CASSDGQGNTDTQYF. The DNA of the CDR3 is TGTGCCAGCAGTGACGGACAGGGAAACACAGATACGCAGTATTTT.